These 31 T cell receptor beta chains originate from one sample sequenced in a study of regulatory and conventional T cells in breast cancer. MiXCR was run by TCRdb on the PCR reads, yielding one entry per CDR3 protein. Of 140 or so distinct CDR3 sequences in the sample, nearly 40% were seen once. The sequenced material came from regulatory T cells from blood. The origin of the receptors is a female donor with breast cancer.

This clonotype is judged hyperexpanded. The J gene is TRBJ2-3, the V gene TRBV20-1, with unresolved D. The CDR3 is made up of 12 amino acids. Germline V gene sequence: CDR1 DFQATT, CDR2 SNEGSKA (reference sequence). Trimming stripped 3 bases from V and 0 bases from J, with 4 bases between. The CDR3: CSARGSTDTQYF. The CDR3 coding sequence is TGCAGTGCTAGGGGGAGCACAGATACGCAGTATTTT.

By share of the sample, this clonotype is hyperexpanded (1% or more). The V call is TRBV9, the J call TRBJ1-1; weak D call: TRBD1 (5 bases). Germline V lookup: CDR1 SGDLS, CDR2 YYNGEE. V lost 0 bases to trimming and J lost 4 bases, with 10 bases between them. This CDR3 has 14 residues. The CDR3 DNA is TGTGCCAGCAGCGTAGAGGTCGGGGGCACTGAAGCTTTCTTT. Residues: CASSVEVGGTEAFF.

This clonotype is classed as medium-sized. A much bigger clone sits one base away, suggesting this may be a read error. It is likely a read error, because the conserved phenylalanine at the end of the CDR3 is missing. The V call is TRBV11-1, the J call TRBJ1-1; no clear D. Germline-derived CDR1 and CDR2 are SGHAT and FQDESV (reference sequence). This CDR3 contains 11 residues. V was trimmed by 2 bases and J by 8 bases, leaving 6 bases between them. CDR3 coding DNA: TGTGCCAGCAGCTTACAAGCGGAAGCTTTCTCT. Translating it yields CASSLQAEAFS.

This clonotype was detected ten times or more. This chain links TRBV6-6 with TRBJ2-1; no clear D. There are 14 residues in the CDR3. Trimming shortened V by 2 bases and J by 4 bases, and 9 bases separated the two germline ends. Germline V gene data show CDR1 as MNHNY and CDR2 as SVGAGI (reference sequence). This CDR3 reads CASSYPPRYNEQFF. CDR3 sequence (DNA): TGTGCCAGCAGTTACCCTCCAAGATACAATGAGCAGTTCTTC.

A remark on this clonotype: This CDR3 fails to terminate in the conserved phenylalanine or tryptophan, so it likely reflects a read error. The DNA is omitted, as the CDR3 cannot be located on it reliably, and the CDR3 follows TCRdb's listing. J is TRBJ2-3 and V is TRBV20-1. Germline V gene sequence: CDR1 DFQATT, CDR2 SNEGSKA (reference sequence). The CDR3 has 12 residues if both end residues are counted. CDR3 in amino acids: CRARGSTETQEG.

The rearrangement joins TRBV7-6 to TRBJ1-3; D is undetermined. The germline gives CDR1 SGHVS, CDR2 FNYEAQ. V lost 4 bases and J 0 bases, leaving 10 bases between the germline ends. This CDR3 is built from 15 residues. The CDR3 nucleotides are TGTGCCAGCAGCTCCGGCTTGTACTCTGGAAACACCATATATTTT. This gives the protein CASSSGLYSGNTIYF. Variable domain in full (rest from reference TRBV7-6 and TRBJ1-3): GAGVSQSPRYKVTKRGQDVALRCDPISGHVSLYWYRQALGQGPEFLTYFNYEAQQDKSGLPNDRFSAERPEGSISTLTIQRTEQRDSAMYRCASSSGLYSGNTIYFGEGSWLTVV.

Comments on this clonotype: No DNA is shown, since the ends of the CDR3 on it are uncertain; the CDR3 is the one TCRdb lists. The rearrangement joins TRBV30 to TRBJ1-2; the table calls TRBD1, which could not be checked here. The CDR3 length is 16 residues, termini included. Germline V gene sequence: CDR1 GTSNPN, CDR2 SVGIG (reference sequence). This CDR3 reads CVWSVAYSQGWYGCTF.

This clonotype was counted once. V usage is TRBV20-1 and J usage is TRBJ2-5; TRBD1 or TRBD2 may be the D gene (5 bases each). V lost 3 bases and J 8 bases, leaving 13 bases between the germline ends. The CDR3 is 12 amino acids. Germline CDR1 DFQATT, CDR2 SNEGSKA (reference sequence). The CDR3 DNA reads TGCAGTGCTAGGGGGAGCACAGGTACCCAGTACTTC. It encodes CSARGSTGTQYF.

By its share, this clonotype is large (0.1 to 1%). The chain employs TRBV7-9 and TRBJ2-1; D is possibly TRBD1 (5 bases). This CDR3 has 16 residues. Trimming took off 5 bases at V and 4 bases at J, with 18 bases between the two ends. Germline lookup yields CDR1 SEHNR and CDR2 FQNEAQ (reference sequence). In nucleotides, the CDR3 is TGTGCCAGCAGCCCCGTTTTCGGGCAGGGTTACAATGAGCAGTTCTTC. This codes for CASSPVFGQGYNEQFF.

Concerning this clonotype: A junction end diverges from the germline sequence, so it may reflect a read error. The chain couples TRBV7-6 to TRBJ2-7, with TRBD2 matching 8 bases. The length of the CDR3 is 14 residues. From germline, CDR1 is SGHVS and CDR2 FNYEAQ. The CDR3 bases are TGTGCCAGCAACTTAGCGGGGCCCTTCAATGAGCAGTACTTC. Translated: CASNLAGPFNEQYF.

A note on this clonotype: The CDR3 does not close with the conserved phenylalanine or tryptophan, likely indicating a read error. The DNA is omitted, as the CDR3 cannot be located on it reliably, and the CDR3 follows TCRdb's listing. V usage is TRBV9 and J usage is TRBJ1-1; the D call TRBD1 from the table was never checked on the DNA. Germline V CDR1 and CDR2: SGDLS, YYNGEE. The CDR3 spans 14 residues, counting both ends. CDR3 region: CASSGEGGGTEACG.

Turning to this clonotype: A much larger clone differs from this one at a single base, so this may be a read error. CDR3 sequence (DNA): TGTGCCAGCGGTCTACTAGCCAAAAACACTCAGTACTTC. Protein: CASGLLAKNTQYF. V gene TRBV11-3 combines with J gene TRBJ2-4; D may be TRBD2 (6 bases). The CDR3 is made up of 13 amino acids. CDR1 and CDR2 (germline): SGHNT, YENEEA.

This clonotype is termed large. The chain carries TRBV7-9 and TRBJ1-6; D is uncertain. The V end was cut by 2 bases, the J end by 11 bases, with 13 bases between. The CDR3 contains 14 residues. Germline V gives CDR1 SEHNR, CDR2 FQNEAQ (reference sequence). CDR3 nucleotides: TGTGCCAGCAGCTTACAGCTCCAGGTCACACCCCTCCACTTT. Translating gives CASSLQLQVTPLHF. Full variable domain (rest looked up from reference TRBV7-9 and TRBJ1-6): DTGVSQNPRHKITKRGQNVTFRCDPISEHNRLYWYRQTLGQGPEFLTYFQNEAQLEKSRLLSDRFSAERPKGSFSTLEIQRTEQGDSAMYLCASSLQLQVTPLHFGNGTRLTVT.

By sample share, this clonotype is large. The chain recombines TRBV5-1 with TRBJ2-5; 10 nucleotides line up with TRBD2. V trimming: 4 bases; J trimming: 4 bases; junction bases outside the gene matches: 7. In germline, CDR1 is SGHRS, CDR2 YFSETQ. The CDR3 covers 15 residues. Here the CDR3 DNA reads TGCGCCAGCAGCAGAGAAGCGGGGGGGCGAGAGACCCAGTACTTC. This translates into CASSREAGGRETQYF.

By frequency in the sample, this clonotype is large (0.1 to 1%). The genes are TRBV20-1 and TRBJ2-7; a possible D gene is TRBD1 (5 bases). V shed 3 bases and J shed 0 bases, with 12 bases lying between them. The germline CDR1 and CDR2 sequences are DFQATT and SNEGSKA (reference sequence). The CDR3 loop spans 14 amino acids. CDR3 residues: CSASGRGYSYEQYF. The CDR3 DNA sequence: TGCAGTGCTAGCGGTAGGGGATACTCCTACGAGCAGTACTTC.

Remarks on this clonotype: A junction end diverges from the germline sequence, so it may reflect a read error. The chain uses TRBV18 and TRBJ2-7; D is ambiguous. CDR1 KGHSH and CDR2 LQKENI come from the germline V gene. This CDR3 spans 13 amino acids. The CDR3 nucleotides are TGTGCCAGCTCAGAGTACCCTGGCTGCGAGCAGCACTTT. Amino acid sequence: CASSEYPGCEQHF. The entire variable domain, with the rest obtained from reference TRBV18 and TRBJ2-7, is as follows: NAGVMQNPRHLVRRRGQEARLRCSPMKGHSHVYWYRQLPEEGLKFMVYLQKENIIDESGMPKERFSAEFPKEGPSILRIQQVVRGDSAAYFCASSEYPGCEQHFGPGTRLTVT.

By share, this clonotype counts as hyperexpanded (1% or more). This chain links TRBV4-3 with TRBJ1-4; TRBD1 is a possible D gene (6 bases). Germline assignment: CDR1 LGHNA and CDR2 YSLEER. The CDR3 extends over 14 amino acids. Trimming cost V 1 base and J 10 bases, with 13 bases left between them. CDR3 DNA: TGCGCCAGCAGCCAAGTCACAGGGAGTGGAAAACTGTTTTTT. Translating it yields CASSQVTGSGKLFF.

V usage is TRBV20-1 and J usage is TRBJ2-5; D may be TRBD2 (5 bases). Germline CDR1 and CDR2: DFQATT and SNEGSKA (reference sequence). Trimming cost V 3 bases and J 4 bases, with 9 bases left between them. The CDR3 contains 12 residues. For the CDR3, the DNA is TGCAGTGCTAGGGGGAGCACAGAGACCCAGTACTTC. It yields the protein CSARGSTETQYF.

Within the sample, this clonotype is large. The rearrangement links TRBV7-2 to TRBJ2-4, with TRBD1 as a possible D gene (7 bases). This CDR3 spans 16 amino acids. CDR1 SGHTA and CDR2 FQGNSA come from the germline V gene. Trimming stripped 1 base from V and 7 bases from J, with 17 bases between. The CDR3 sequence is CASSLGQGAGSNIQYF. CDR3 nucleotide sequence: TGTGCCAGCAGCTTAGGACAGGGAGCGGGTAGTAACATTCAGTACTTC. Drawing the rest from reference TRBV7-2 and TRBJ2-4, the complete variable domain is GAGVSQSPSNKVTEKGKDVELRCDPISGHTALYWYRQSLGQGLEFLIYFQGNSAPDKSGLPSDRFSAERTGGSVSTLTIQRTQQEDSAVYLCASSLGQGAGSNIQYFGAGTRLSVL.

About this clonotype itself: The missing conserved phenylalanine or tryptophan at the end of this CDR3 makes a read error likely. The limits of the CDR3 on the DNA are not certain, so only TCRdb's listed CDR3 is given. CDR3 loop: CASAEYPGDEQDG. The V call is TRBV18, the J call TRBJ2-7; the tabulated D call, TRBD2, remains unverified against the DNA. Germline V gives CDR1 KGHSH, CDR2 LQKENI. The CDR3 comprises 13 residues, both ends counted.

V gene TRBV24-1 combines with J gene TRBJ2-1; no reliable D call. There are 12 residues in the CDR3. V was shortened by 4 bases and J by 6 bases, with 6 bases between the two germline ends. Germline values: CDR1 KGHDR, CDR2 SFDVKD. The CDR3 spells CATSEPFNEQFF. In DNA, the CDR3 is TGTGCCACCAGTGAGCCATTCAATGAGCAGTTCTTC.

The CDR3 region has the DNA TGTGCCAGCGGTGCCTTTAGGGTCGACACCGGGGAGCTGTTTTTT. It is translated as CASGAFRVDTGELFF. This chain uses TRBV7-3 with TRBJ2-2; D unresolved. CDR1 and CDR2 from the germline V gene are SGHTA and FQGTGA. The CDR3 spans 15 residues. V gave up 8 bases and J gave up 3 bases, with 16 bases separating them. Full variable domain (outside the CDR3, taken from reference TRBV7-3 and TRBJ2-2): GAGVSQTPSNKVTEKGKYVELRCDPISGHTALYWYRQSLGQGPEFLIYFQGTGAADDSGLPNDRFFAVRPEGSVSTLKIQRTERGDSAVYLCASGAFRVDTGELFFGEGSRLTVL.

Note on this clonotype: At one of its ends the junction is not consistent with the germline gene, which may arise from a read error. V is TRBV5-6 and J is TRBJ1-4; no clear D gene. The CDR3 totals 13 residues. Per the germline V gene, CDR1 is SGHDT and CDR2 is YYEEEE. CDR3 bases: TGTGCCGGCAGCTTGGAGTTTAATGAAAAACTGTTCTTT. The encoded protein is CAGSLEFNEKLFF.

This clonotype has just a few counts. A much larger clone lies one base from this, so it may be a read error. The chain has TRBV5-6 and TRBJ2-7; no clear D. V lost 1 base to trimming and J lost 6 bases, with 17 bases between them. Germline V gives CDR1 SGHDT, CDR2 YYEEEE. CDR3 length equals 15 residues. DNA of the CDR3: TGTGCCAGCAGCTTGCCGGACCCACAACCCTGCGAGCAGTACTTC. This sequence encodes CASSLPDPQPCEQYF.

As concerns this clonotype: Sequence at one end of the junction differs from germline and may be a read error. This chain links TRBV9 with TRBJ1-1; tentative D call: TRBD1 (6 bases). The CDR3 covers 14 residues. Germline CDR1 and CDR2: SGDLS and YYNGEE. Here the CDR3 reads CAGSVGVGGTEVFF. CDR3 DNA sequence: TGTGCCGGCAGCGTAGGGGTCGGGGGCACTGAAGTTTTCTTT.

Turning to this clonotype: It is unclear where the CDR3 begins or ends on the DNA, so no DNA is shown, and the CDR3 is as TCRdb lists it. The gene calls are TRBV14 and TRBJ2-5; the table's D call of TRBD2 was not tested on the DNA. CDR1 is SGHDN and CDR2 is FVKESK in the germline V gene. The length of the CDR3 is 22 amino acids, counting both ends. CDR3: CDSSIYLCSVVLQLTSGETQYF.

This clonotype was counted at least ten times. Its ends do not fully match the called genes, so a read error is possible. This chain joins TRBV5-1 and TRBJ2-7; 8 bases fit TRBD1. Per the germline V gene, CDR1 is SGHRS and CDR2 is YFSETQ. This CDR3 is built from 12 residues. The CDR3 DNA is TGCGCCAACAGCTCACAGGGGGACGAGCAGTACTTC. The encoded protein is CANSSQGDEQYF.

By frequency in the sample, this clonotype is medium-sized. The chain uses TRBV5-1 and TRBJ2-7; 8 bases align to TRBD1. The germline gives CDR1 SGHRS, CDR2 YFSETQ. The V and J ends lost 3 bases and 5 bases, in that order; junction bases with no gene match: 1. The CDR3 runs 12 residues. CDR3 in amino acids: CASSSQGDEQYF. DNA for the CDR3: TGCGCCAGCAGCTCACAGGGGGACGAGCAGTACTTC.

By sample fraction, this clonotype is medium-sized (0.01 to 0.1%). CDR3 sequence: CASSPDSVIGDGYTF. DNA for the CDR3: TGTGCCAGCAGCCCAGATTCCGTTATTGGGGACGGCTACACCTTC. The rearrangement uses TRBV5-4 and TRBJ1-2; D is possibly TRBD1 (5 bases). The V gene lost 4 bases and the J gene lost 8 bases, with 21 bases spanning the gap. Per germline, CDR1 SGHNT and CDR2 YYREEE (reference sequence). The CDR3 has 15 amino acids.

The chain links TRBV6-2 or TRBV6-3 to TRBJ1-3, with D uncertain. This CDR3 spans 14 amino acids. In germline, CDR1 is MNHEY, CDR2 SVGEGT. The ends were cut back, 7 bases at V and 0 bases at J, with 10 bases in the middle. This CDR3 is CASKLVSSGNTIYF. The DNA of the CDR3 is TGTGCCAGCAAGTTGGTGAGCTCTGGAAACACCATATATTTT.

The V gene is TRBV9, the J gene TRBJ1-1; TRBD1 might be the D (6 bases). Germline assignment: CDR1 SGDLS and CDR2 YYNGEE. The germline V and J ends were trimmed by 0 bases and 10 bases, with 13 bases remaining between them. This CDR3 contains 13 residues. CDR3 protein: CASSVEVGGTAFF. The CDR3 nucleotides read TGTGCCAGCAGCGTAGAGGTCGGGGGCACAGCTTTCTTT.